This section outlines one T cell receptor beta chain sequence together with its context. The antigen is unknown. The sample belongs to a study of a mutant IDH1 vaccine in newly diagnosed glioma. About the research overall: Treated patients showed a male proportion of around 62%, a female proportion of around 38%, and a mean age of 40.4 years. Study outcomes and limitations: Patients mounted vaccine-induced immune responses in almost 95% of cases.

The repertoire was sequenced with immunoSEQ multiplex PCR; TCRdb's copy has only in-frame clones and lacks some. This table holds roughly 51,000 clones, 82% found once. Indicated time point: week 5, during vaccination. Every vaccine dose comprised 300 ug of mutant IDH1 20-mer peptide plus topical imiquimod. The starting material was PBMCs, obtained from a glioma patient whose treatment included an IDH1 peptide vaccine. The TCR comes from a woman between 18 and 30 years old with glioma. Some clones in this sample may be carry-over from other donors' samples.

CDR3 in amino acids: CASGFGGGAFF. DNA for the CDR3: TGTGCTAGTGGTTTCGGGGGGGGAGCTTTCTTT. The chain links TRBV12-5 to TRBJ1-1, with D possibly TRBD1 on 5 matching bases. The ends were cut back, 3 bases at V and 10 bases at J, with 9 bases in the middle. Germline V gene data show CDR1 as LGHNT and CDR2 as FRNRAP. The CDR3 has 11 residues.